The next 14 T cell receptor beta chains were all read from a single sample in a study of cytomegalovirus exposure and HLA in healthy donors. Use of 60 Vbeta and 13 Jbeta primers characterized the PCR. The table came from immunoSEQ multiplex PCR; TCRdb's copy has only in-frame clones and leaves some out. The sample yields about 200,000 clones, roughly 80% seen once. Input material: PBMCs. The receptors were gathered from a man aged 40-49 years in good health and CMV-seropositive.

The genes are TRBV28 and TRBJ2-7, with a tentative D call TRBD2 (5 bases). The CDR3 length is 12 residues. The V gene's germline CDR1 is MDHEN and CDR2 SYDVKM. Trimming removed 3 bases from V and 7 bases from J, with 10 bases in between. The chain's CDR3 is CASSFGEREQYF. CDR3 nucleotide sequence: TGTGCCAGCAGTTTCGGGGAAAGGGAGCAGTACTTC.

The rearrangement joins TRBV6-1 to TRBJ2-7, with D possibly being TRBD2 (6 bases). Germline values: CDR1 MNHNS, CDR2 SASEGT. The CDR3 has 14 amino acids. The V gene lost 8 bases and the J gene lost 0 bases, with 14 bases spanning the gap. CDR3 in DNA: TGTGCCAGCGGGTGGCGGGGAAGCTCCTACGAGCAGTACTTC. Translation: CASGWRGSSYEQYF.

This rearrangement joins TRBV7-8 to TRBJ1-3; D unclear. Trimming took 0 bases from V and 3 from J, leaving 9 bases between them. The V gene's germline CDR1 is SGHVS and CDR2 FQNEAQ. This CDR3 contains 15 residues. CDR3 sequence (DNA): TGTGCCAGCAGCTTAGCGCTAAGCGATGGAAACACCATATATTTT. Protein product: CASSLALSDGNTIYF.

V usage is TRBV6-5 and J usage is TRBJ1-5; a weak D match, TRBD1 (6 bases). Germline V CDR1 and CDR2: MNHEY, SVGAGI. The CDR3 extends over 15 amino acids. V was shortened by 6 bases and J by 0 bases, with 12 bases between the two germline ends. The CDR3, as DNA: TGTGCCAGCAGCCGGACAGTTCATAGCAATCAGCCCCAGCATTTT. Translation: CASSRTVHSNQPQHF.

V gene TRBV27 combines with J gene TRBJ1-4; 8 bases fit TRBD1. CDR3 length: 15 residues. The germline gives CDR1 MNHEY, CDR2 SMNVEV (reference sequence). Trimming removed 2 bases from V and 5 bases from J; junction bases left unmatched: 4. The CDR3 region has the DNA TGTGCCAGCAGTTTACCGGGACAGGAGAATGAAAAACTGTTTTTT. As protein: CASSLPGQENEKLFF.

There are a few counts of this clone. This chain links TRBV29-1 with TRBJ2-2; D perhaps matches TRBD1 (6 bases). There are 14 residues in the CDR3. The V end was cut by 1 base, the J end by 5 bases, with 11 bases between. Per germline, CDR1 SQVTM and CDR2 ANQGSEA. This CDR3 is CSVEVQGRTGELFF. The CDR3 DNA follows: TGCAGCGTTGAAGTACAGGGAAGGACCGGGGAGCTGTTTTTT.

The CDR3 loop is CASSQAREKGNEQFF. The CDR3 DNA sequence: TGTGCCAGCAGCCAAGCTCGGGAGAAGGGCAATGAGCAGTTCTTC. The gene calls are TRBV4-2 and TRBJ2-1, with a possible D match to TRBD2 (6 bases). CDR1 is LGHNA and CDR2 is YNFKEQ in the germline V gene. The V end lost 1 base, the J end lost 6 bases, and 13 bases lay between the germline ends. The CDR3 is 15 residues long.

The chain recombines TRBV30 with TRBJ2-3, with 8 positions matching TRBD2. Germline V gives CDR1 GTSNPN, CDR2 SVGIG (reference sequence). V was clipped by 7 bases and J by 3 bases; unmatched bases: 9. The CDR3 is 14 residues long. The CDR3 sequence: CASTSGGQTDTQYF. For the CDR3, the DNA is TGTGCCTCAACCTCGGGGGGGCAGACAGATACGCAGTATTTT.

This clone was seen a handful of times. J is TRBJ2-3 and V is TRBV7-3, with D possibly matching TRBD2 (5 bases). CDR1 is SGHTA and CDR2 is FQGTGA in the germline V gene. The CDR3 loop spans 16 amino acids. V lost 5 bases and J 2 bases, leaving 17 bases between the germline ends. In DNA, the CDR3 is TGTGCCAGCAGCCCCGGACTCGGGCGAAACACAGATACGCAGTATTTT. This translates into CASSPGLGRNTDTQYF.

The V gene is TRBV11-2, the J gene TRBJ1-2, with TRBD1 matching over 7 bases. The V and J ends lost 5 bases and 2 bases, in that order; junction bases with no gene match: 5. The CDR3 has 14 amino acids. Germline CDR1 reads SGHAT; CDR2 reads FQNNGV. The CDR3 protein is CASSQQGLNYGYTF. CDR3 DNA sequence: TGTGCCAGCAGCCAACAGGGGCTCAACTATGGCTACACCTTC.

The V gene is TRBV19, the J gene TRBJ2-5; a weak D match, TRBD2 (7 bases). Trimming cost V 5 bases and J 5 bases, with 21 bases left between them. The germline gives CDR1 LNHDA, CDR2 SQIVND (reference sequence). The CDR3 has 16 residues. The CDR3 DNA sequence: TGTGCCAGTAGTCCGCAGCGGCTAGGGAGGGGGGAGACCCAGTACTTC. Protein product: CASSPQRLGRGETQYF.

The chain couples TRBV6-5 to TRBJ1-3, with D maybe TRBD1 (5 bases). Trimming shortened V by 8 bases and J by 2 bases, and 16 bases separated the two germline ends. The CDR3 totals 15 residues. Germline loops: CDR1 MNHEY, CDR2 SVGAGI. CDR3 sequence reads: CASGRRGVAGNTIYF. The CDR3 DNA is TGTGCCAGCGGACGTCGGGGGGTGGCTGGAAACACCATATATTTT.

The genes are TRBV4-3 and TRBJ2-3; TRBD2 might be the D (6 bases). From germline, CDR1 is LGHNA and CDR2 YSLEER. With 0 bases removed from V and 8 bases from J, the gap between germline ends came to 12 bases. The CDR3 totals 14 residues. CDR3: CASSQDPSVGTQYF. The DNA for the CDR3 is TGCGCCAGCAGCCAAGACCCTAGCGTGGGTACGCAGTATTTT.

The CDR3 DNA reads TGCGCCAGCAGCCGGGGGGCGGGACACGGTGTTCAAGAGACCCAGTACTTC. Protein sequence: CASSRGAGHGVQETQYF. The rearrangement joins TRBV5-1 to TRBJ2-5; perhaps TRBD2 as D (7 bases). CDR1 is SGHRS and CDR2 is YFSETQ in the germline V gene. The CDR3 is 17 amino acids. Trimming pared 4 bases from V and 2 bases from J, leaving 21 bases between.